The 32 T cell receptor beta chains listed next were all sequenced from one sample in a study of shared clonotypes between healthy human individuals. TCRdb keeps only in-frame clones here, not all; method: immunoSEQ multiplex PCR. Here the sample spans 75,000 to 100,000 clones, less than 60% being singletons. Input material: PBMCs. The receptors were sampled from a woman aged 40 to 50 in good health. Some clones in this sample may be carry-over from other donors' samples.

This sequence joins TRBV27 and TRBJ2-7, with 11 bases lining up with TRBD2. Trimming cost V 7 bases and J 12 bases; bases outside gene matches: 23. Looked up from germline, CDR1 is MNHEY and CDR2 is SMNVEV (reference sequence). This CDR3 contains 17 residues. The CDR3 DNA reads TGTGCCAGCAAAAGCCCTATAGCGGGAGGGCCACAGGCAAGGTGGTACTTC. Protein sequence: CASKSPIAGGPQARWYF.

The V gene is TRBV30, the J gene TRBJ1-1; the D is unclear. V lost 4 bases to trimming and J lost 1 base, with 7 bases between them. This CDR3 has 12 residues. CDR1 GTSNPN and CDR2 SVGIG come from the germline V gene (reference sequence). CDR3 nucleotide sequence: TGTGCCTGGAATGACGGGAACACTGAAGCTTTCTTT. Its translation: CAWNDGNTEAFF.

This chain links TRBV29-1 with TRBJ2-6; 10 positions agree with TRBD2. V was clipped by 6 bases and J by 1 base; unmatched bases: 3. From germline, CDR1 is SQVTM and CDR2 ANQGSEA. CDR3 length equals 15 residues. CDR3 coding DNA: TGCAGCGTCAAGCGGGGGGGATCTGGGGCCAACGTCCTGACTTTC. Protein product: CSVKRGGSGANVLTF.

V gene TRBV7-3 combines with J gene TRBJ2-7; D gene uncertain. The CDR3 length is 13 residues. The V gene lost 6 bases and the J gene lost 9 bases, with 18 bases spanning the gap. Per germline, CDR1 SGHTA and CDR2 FQGTGA. CDR3 DNA: TGTGCCAGCAGTCGCAACCCGACTGATAGGCAGTACTTC. Protein sequence: CASSRNPTDRQYF.

About this clone: Only one base separates this from a far larger clonotype, so it likely reflects a read error. This sample includes further DNA sequences coding for the same CDR3. V and J are TRBV4-2 and TRBJ1-2; a possible D gene is TRBD1 (5 bases). Germline-derived CDR1 and CDR2 are LGHNA and YNFKEQ. Trimming pared 3 bases from V and 3 bases from J, leaving 17 bases between. The CDR3 is made up of 16 amino acids. In nucleotides, the CDR3 is TGTGCCAGCAGCCAGGATCTAGGGGCGGGGGACTATGGCTACACCTTC. Its protein is CASSQDLGAGDYGYTF.

The rearrangement uses TRBV9 and TRBJ2-5, with 9 bases matching TRBD1. This CDR3 comprises 15 residues. The trim removed 1 base at V and 5 bases at J, leaving 6 bases unmatched. CDR1 is SGDLS, CDR2 YYNGEE, per germline. The CDR3 sequence: CASSVMGGTGETQYF. The CDR3 DNA sequence: TGTGCCAGCAGCGTAATGGGAGGGACAGGGGAGACCCAGTACTTC.

This clone was detected ten times or more. The chain has TRBV7-9 and TRBJ2-3; 10 nucleotides agree with TRBD1. The germline V gene has CDR1 SEHNR and CDR2 FQNEAQ (reference sequence). The CDR3 totals 16 residues. Trimming at V came to 3 bases and at J to 5 bases, leaving 8 bases not matched to a gene. Written as DNA, the CDR3 is TGTGCCAGCAGCTTCCGGGACAGGGGCGGGATAGATACGCAGTATTTT. It specifies CASSFRDRGGIDTQYF.

V is TRBV29-1 and J is TRBJ2-7; D tentatively reads TRBD1 or TRBD2 (5 bases each). CDR1 is SQVTM, CDR2 ANQGSEA, per germline. The CDR3 is made up of 11 amino acids. Trimming removed 4 bases from V and 5 bases from J, with 9 bases in between. CDR3 DNA: TGCAGCGTTGGGGACCTCCACGAGCAGTACTTC. Its translation: CSVGDLHEQYF.

This sequence joins TRBV11-1 and TRBJ2-7; tentative D call: TRBD2 (5 bases). The germline V gene has CDR1 SGHAT and CDR2 FQDESV (reference sequence). V was pared by 3 bases and J by 2 bases, with 11 bases between. The CDR3 extends over 14 amino acids. This chain's CDR3 is CASSFGLSPYEQYF. The CDR3 bases are TGTGCCAGCAGCTTCGGACTGAGTCCCTACGAGCAGTACTTC.

In regard to this clone: The sample has other DNA sequences that encode this CDR3 too. DNA for the CDR3: TGTGCCACCAGCAGAGAAGACCCCCGGAGGGACACCATATATTTT. Its protein is CATSREDPRRDTIYF. The J gene is TRBJ1-3, the V gene TRBV15; the D is unclear. This CDR3 spans 15 amino acids. CDR1 and CDR2 (germline): LNHNV, YYDKDF (reference sequence). V was pared by 0 bases and J by 8 bases, with 14 bases between.

In regard to this clone: The likely explanation is a read error, given a far larger clone one base away. The genes are TRBV7-2 and TRBJ2-7; 10 bases align to TRBD2. Germline V gene data show CDR1 as SGHTA and CDR2 as FQGNSA. Trimming removed 1 base from V and 2 bases from J; junction bases left unmatched: 2. This CDR3 region has 15 residues. The CDR3 coding sequence is TGTGCCAGCAGCTTAGTAAGCGGGAGGGCCTACGAGCAGTACTTC. Residues: CASSLVSGRAYEQYF. Together with reference TRBV7-2 and TRBJ2-7, the CDR3 gives the full variable domain: GAGVSQSPSNKVTEKGKDVELRCDPISGHTALYWYRQSLGQGLEFLIYFQGNSAPDKSGLPSDRFSAERTGGSVSTLTIQRTQQEDSAVYLCASSLVSGRAYEQYFGPGTRLTVT.

There are a few counts of this clone. The chain has TRBV9 and TRBJ2-1; unclear D gene. Per the germline V gene, CDR1 is SGDLS and CDR2 is YYNGEE. The CDR3 contains 12 residues. V lost 4 bases to trimming and J lost 6 bases, with 8 bases between them. CDR3 sequence (DNA): TGTGCCAGCAGCAGAGACACCAATGAGCAGTTCTTC. This encodes CASSRDTNEQFF. Complete variable domain (other parts from reference TRBV9 and TRBJ2-1): DSGVTQTPKHLITATGQRVTLRCSPRSGDLSVYWYQQSLDQGLQFLIQYYNGEERAKGNILERFSAQQFPDLHSELNLSSLELGDSALYFCASSRDTNEQFFGPGTRLTVL.

This clone was seen only a few times. The rearrangement links TRBV4-2 to TRBJ2-7, with TRBD2 matching over 13 bases. Germline-derived CDR1 and CDR2 are LGHNA and YNFKEQ. Trimming cost V 0 bases and J 2 bases; bases outside gene matches: 16. CDR3 size: 21 residues. The CDR3 here is CASSQDGIRKGLAGLAYEQYF. The CDR3 coding sequence is TGTGCCAGCAGCCAAGATGGGATTAGGAAGGGACTAGCGGGATTGGCCTACGAGCAGTACTTC.

The V and J genes are TRBV5-6 and TRBJ1-2; D unclear. The V gene's germline CDR1 is SGHDT and CDR2 YYEEEE. There are 13 residues in the CDR3. Trimming shortened V by 3 bases and J by 8 bases, and 14 bases separated the two germline ends. The CDR3 nucleotides read TGTGCCAGCAGCTCTGGTTACCCGGTCGGCTACACCTTC. Residues: CASSSGYPVGYTF.

The chain carries TRBV4-1 and TRBJ2-7, with 8 nucleotides matching TRBD2. The CDR3 runs to 15 residues. Germline V gene sequence: CDR1 MGHRA, CDR2 YSYEKL. V lost 6 bases and J lost 3; bases outside the gene matches: 10. The CDR3 sequence is CASSPGGRSDYEQYF. The CDR3 DNA follows: TGCGCCAGCAGTCCCGGCGGGAGGTCTGACTACGAGCAGTACTTC.

V is TRBV7-3 and J is TRBJ2-5; 9 nucleotides match TRBD1. V lost 5 bases to trimming and J lost 3 bases; unmatched junction nucleotides: 7. Germline V gene sequence: CDR1 SGHTA, CDR2 FQGTGA. The length of the CDR3 is 15 residues. In DNA form, the CDR3 reads TGTGCCAGCAGCCTGACGACAGGGGGGAAAGAGACCCAGTACTTC. Its protein product is CASSLTTGGKETQYF.

J is TRBJ2-5 and V is TRBV7-2; D gene ambiguous. CDR3 size: 14 residues. Trimming took off 2 bases at V and 1 base at J, with 8 bases between the two ends. Looked up from germline, CDR1 is SGHTA and CDR2 is FQGNSA. The CDR3: CASSLRSLQETQYF. The CDR3 DNA reads TGTGCCAGCAGCTTACGGTCTCTCCAAGAGACCCAGTACTTC.

This clone turned up a few times. At one end the junction does not follow the germline gene, possibly because of a read error. The chain links TRBV4-1 to TRBJ2-2; D remains ambiguous. The CDR3 is 12 amino acids. Germline V lookup: CDR1 MGHRA, CDR2 YSYEKL. In DNA, the CDR3 is TGCGCCAGCCGCCAGAACACCGGGGAGCTGTTTTTT. Translation: CASRQNTGELFF.

On this clone itself: With a much larger clone just one base away, this may be a read error. CDR3 nucleotide sequence: TGCGCCAGCAGCTTGTTGCCGGGACAGGGTGAAAAACCGTTTTTT. It is translated as CASSLLPGQGEKPFF. This chain joins TRBV5-1 and TRBJ1-4; 9 bases fit TRBD1. This CDR3 spans 15 amino acids. The V gene's germline CDR1 is SGHRS and CDR2 YFSETQ.

The sample holds a few counts of this clone. The chain combines TRBV4-2 with TRBJ2-3; D gene uncertain. The CDR3 consists of 13 residues. Germline values: CDR1 LGHNA, CDR2 YNFKEQ. Trimming left V 0 bases short and J 4 bases short, with 5 bases between. The CDR3 DNA sequence: TGTGCCAGCAGCCAAGATCTGGCAGATACGCAGTATTTT. Encoded protein: CASSQDLADTQYF.

Turning to this clone: A far larger clone is only one base removed, so a read error is likely. The sample has other DNA sequences that encode this CDR3 too. The chain recombines TRBV30 with TRBJ1-5, with D perhaps matching TRBD1 (6 bases). The germline V gene encodes CDR1 GTSNPN and CDR2 SVGIG (reference sequence). CDR3 length equals 12 residues. The CDR3 loop is CARSSQGQIRHF. Here the CDR3 DNA reads TGTGCCCGGAGTTCGCAGGGGCAGATACGGCATTTT.

The gene calls are TRBV6-4 and TRBJ2-1; 7 nucleotides line up with TRBD2. Looked up from germline, CDR1 is MRHNA and CDR2 is SNTAGT. Trimming at V came to 3 bases and at J to 8 bases, leaving 13 bases not matched to a gene. The CDR3 length is 16 residues. The chain's CDR3 is CASSERAGAGGYEQFF. CDR3 nucleotide sequence: TGTGCCAGCAGTGAAAGGGCGGGAGCCGGGGGATATGAGCAGTTCTTC.

This clone has a count of ten or more. The chain uses TRBV6-5 and TRBJ2-3; D ambiguous. This CDR3 region has 13 residues. Germline V lookup: CDR1 MNHEY, CDR2 SVGAGI. Trimming removed 0 bases at V and 3 bases at J, with 4 bases between. Here the CDR3 DNA reads TGTGCCAGCAGTTACTCAGAGACAGATACGCAGTATTTT. As protein: CASSYSETDTQYF.

For the CDR3, the DNA is TGCGCCAGCAGCCAAGGCTCCGCTTGGGATCAGCCCCAGCATTTT. Its protein product is CASSQGSAWDQPQHF. V usage is TRBV4-1 and J usage is TRBJ1-5; D not resolved. The CDR3 length is 15 residues. Germline assignment: CDR1 MGHRA and CDR2 YSYEKL. Trimming took off 1 base at V and 5 bases at J, with 12 bases between the two ends.

V usage is TRBV6-5 and J usage is TRBJ2-7; a possible D gene is TRBD1 (6 bases). This CDR3 contains 14 residues. Germline CDR1 and CDR2: MNHEY and SVGAGI. As DNA, the CDR3 is TGTGCTAGCGTGGAACACAGGGACGCCTACGAGCAGTACTTC. This encodes CASVEHRDAYEQYF.

To note about this clone: A single base separates this from a much larger clone, so it may be a read error. The chain recombines TRBV4-1 with TRBJ2-7; D possibly corresponds to TRBD1 (5 bases). Germline loops: CDR1 MGHRA, CDR2 YSYEKL. The CDR3 length is 15 residues. CDR3 loop: CASSHNVETAYEQYF. The DNA of the CDR3 is TGTGCCAGCAGCCACAACGTTGAGACAGCCTACGAGCAGTACTTC.

The chain uses TRBV5-7 and TRBJ2-6; the D is unclear. TRBV5-7 is an ORF, with its function uncertain. Trimming removed 3 bases from V and 0 bases from J, with 7 bases in between. This CDR3 region has 15 residues. As DNA, the CDR3 is TGTGCCAGCAGCTGGGCCGACTCTGGGGCCAACGTCCTGACTTTC. The encoded protein is CASSWADSGANVLTF.

The chain is built from TRBV11-2 and TRBJ2-3; no reliable D call. This CDR3 is 13 amino acids long. Trimming shortened V by 1 base and J by 4 bases, and 6 bases separated the two germline ends. Looked up from germline, CDR1 is SGHAT and CDR2 is FQNNGV. This chain's CDR3 is CASSLGFSDTQYF. The CDR3 nucleotides are TGTGCCAGCAGCTTAGGTTTCTCAGATACGCAGTATTTT.

Concerning this clone itself: The germline gene is not matched at one end of the junction; a read error may be the cause. The gene calls are TRBV6-4 and TRBJ2-7; D is perhaps TRBD1 (6 bases). The CDR3 runs to 14 residues. Per the germline V gene, CDR1 is MRHNA and CDR2 is SNTAGT. The CDR3 sequence: CAISESARGYEQYF. CDR3 bases: TGTGCCATCAGTGAGTCTGCCAGGGGCTACGAGCAGTACTTC.

This clone has a handful of counts. V and J are TRBV18 and TRBJ2-3; D remains unclear. Trimming took 1 base from V and 0 from J, leaving 5 bases between them. The germline V gene encodes CDR1 KGHSH and CDR2 LQKENI. The CDR3 consists of 14 residues. The DNA of the CDR3 is TGTGCCAGCTCACCACAGTTGAGCACAGATACGCAGTATTTT. Its protein product is CASSPQLSTDTQYF. The full variable domain, in which reference TRBV18 and TRBJ2-3 provide the parts outside the CDR3, is NAGVMQNPRHLVRRRGQEARLRCSPMKGHSHVYWYRQLPEEGLKFMVYLQKENIIDESGMPKERFSAEFPKEGPSILRIQQVVRGDSAAYFCASSPQLSTDTQYFGPGTRLTVL.

V and J are TRBV27 and TRBJ2-7; 7 bases are shared with TRBD1. V lost 5 bases, J lost 4 bases, and 8 bases stayed unmatched. This CDR3 is built from 14 residues. Germline CDR1 reads MNHEY; CDR2 reads SMNVEV (reference sequence). The CDR3 region has the DNA TGTGCCAGCAGTATGAAGGGGGCGGAGTACGAGCAGTACTTC. Residues: CASSMKGAEYEQYF.

The CDR3 reads CASSQGQVNTGELFF. CDR3 bases: TGTGCCAGCAGCCAGGGACAGGTGAACACCGGGGAGCTGTTTTTT. V usage is TRBV4-2 and J usage is TRBJ2-2, with 8 bases aligning to TRBD1. Germline loops: CDR1 LGHNA, CDR2 YNFKEQ. The CDR3 totals 15 residues. The V gene end was trimmed by 3 bases and the J gene end by 1 base; junction bases not matched to a gene: 1.